This entry concerns a single T cell receptor beta chain. Its antigen is as yet unknown. The sample comes from a study of T cell responses to AZD1222 COVID-19 vaccine. Study results and limitations: At study baseline, merely five or six AZD1222 recipients were seropositive.

Here immunoSEQ multiplex PCR was the method, and the copy in TCRdb shows in-frame clones only, minus some. The profile covers roughly 95,000 clones, with approximately 90% appearing a single time and about 3.4% taken by the ten largest. Here the sequenced sample was peripheral blood, taken 28 days after the second AZD1222 dose. The TCR sequence derives from an adult who received the AZD1222 COVID-19 vaccine.

CDR3 sequence: CASSTTGQSHYGYTF. In DNA, the CDR3 is TGTGCCAGCAGCACCACGGGACAGAGCCACTATGGCTACACCTTC. The chain couples TRBV7-9 to TRBJ1-2; 7 positions match TRBD1. The V and J ends lost 5 bases and 3 bases, in that order; junction bases with no gene match: 9. Germline V lookup: CDR1 SEHNR, CDR2 FQNEAQ (reference sequence). CDR3 length equals 15 residues.